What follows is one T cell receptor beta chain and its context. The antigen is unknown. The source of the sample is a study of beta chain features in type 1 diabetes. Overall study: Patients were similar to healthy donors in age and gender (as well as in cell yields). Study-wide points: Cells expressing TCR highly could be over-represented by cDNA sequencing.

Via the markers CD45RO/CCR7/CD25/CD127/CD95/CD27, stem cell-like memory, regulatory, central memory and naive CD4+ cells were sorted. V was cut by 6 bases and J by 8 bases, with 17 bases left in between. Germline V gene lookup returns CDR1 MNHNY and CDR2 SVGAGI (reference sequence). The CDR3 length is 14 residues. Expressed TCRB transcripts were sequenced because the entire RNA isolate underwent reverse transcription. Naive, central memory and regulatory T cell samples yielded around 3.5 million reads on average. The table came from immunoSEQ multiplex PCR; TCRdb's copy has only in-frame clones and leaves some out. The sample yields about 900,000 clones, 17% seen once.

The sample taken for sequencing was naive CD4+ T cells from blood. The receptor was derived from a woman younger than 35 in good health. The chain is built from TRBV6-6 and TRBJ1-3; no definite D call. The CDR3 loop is CASSPGGVFYTIYF. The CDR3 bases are TGTGCCAGCAGCCCCGGCGGGGTGTTTTACACCATATATTTT.